One and the same sample provided the 10 T cell receptor beta chains below, sequenced in a study of OX40 agonist ivuxolimab in advanced cancers. Repertoires were generated with immunoSEQ multiplex PCR, while TCRdb's copy carries only in-frame clones and drops some. The profile shows about 77,000 clones, around 94% of them singletons. The sequenced sample was CD4+ or CD8+ T cells sorted from blood, obtained in a trial of the OX40 agonist ivuxolimab. Receptors were obtained from an adult with an advanced solid tumor such as melanoma, head and neck, liver or kidney cancer.

The sample holds one count of this clone. V gene TRBV30 combines with J gene TRBJ2-1, with a tentative D call TRBD1 (6 bases). The CDR3 spans 13 residues. CDR1 GTSNPN and CDR2 SVGIG come from the germline V gene (reference sequence). V was clipped by 5 bases and J by 5 bases, with 13 bases between them. CDR3: CAWALGAHNEQFF. CDR3 coding DNA: TGTGCCTGGGCCTTGGGGGCCCACAATGAGCAGTTCTTC.

This clone was seen a handful of times. CDR3 coding DNA: TGCGCCAGCAGCTTTACAGACAGTGGGGGGCGGGGGCCCGTTCCCCAGCATTTT. This encodes CASSFTDSGGRGPVPQHF. The chain couples TRBV4-1 to TRBJ1-5; a possible D gene is TRBD1 (6 bases). Germline V CDR1 and CDR2: MGHRA, YSYEKL. V was clipped by 5 bases and J by 10 bases, with 30 bases between them. This CDR3 comprises 18 residues.

V is TRBV4-1 and J is TRBJ2-7, with a weak D call TRBD1 (6 bases). The CDR3 is 14 residues long. The germline gives CDR1 MGHRA, CDR2 YSYEKL. Deletions cut 2 bases from V and 2 bases from J, with 10 bases between. Here the CDR3 DNA reads TGCGCCAGCAGCCAACAGTGGGGGCCCTACGAGCAGTACTTC. This encodes CASSQQWGPYEQYF.

The chain employs TRBV29-1 and TRBJ2-7; 8 bases are shared with TRBD1. The CDR3 is 15 residues long. Germline CDR1 is SQVTM and CDR2 is ANQGSEA. With 5 bases clipped from V and 0 bases from J, the junction kept 9 bases outside the gene matches. The DNA for the CDR3 is TGCAGCGTTAAACCCGGGACAGGAGCCTCCTACGAGCAGTACTTC. It codes for CSVKPGTGASYEQYF.

The V call is TRBV29-1, the J call TRBJ2-2; D remains ambiguous. Trimming cost V 6 bases and J 7 bases, with 15 bases left between them. The CDR3 is 13 amino acids. CDR1 is SQVTM and CDR2 is ANQGSEA in the germline V gene. Here the CDR3 DNA reads TGCAGCGTAGGATGGGGATCTGGCGGGGAGCTGTTTTTT. This translates into CSVGWGSGGELFF.

The chain combines TRBV11-2 with TRBJ1-5; no definite D call. The CDR3 loop spans 12 amino acids. From germline, CDR1 is SGHAT and CDR2 FQNNGV. Trimming cost V 0 bases and J 6 bases, with 3 bases left between them. CDR3 in amino acids: CASSLDTQPQHF. DNA for the CDR3: TGTGCCAGCAGCTTAGACACTCAGCCCCAGCATTTT.

The V and J genes are TRBV27 and TRBJ1-2; TRBD1 is a possible D gene (5 bases). Trimming left V 2 bases short and J 2 bases short, with 15 bases between. The germline V gene encodes CDR1 MNHEY and CDR2 SMNVEV (reference sequence). The CDR3 is 16 amino acids. CDR3 sequence: CASSLGGGPANYGYTF. The DNA of the CDR3 is TGTGCCAGCAGTTTAGGCGGGGGACCGGCCAACTATGGCTACACCTTC.

V gene TRBV18 combines with J gene TRBJ2-7, with 9 bases that match TRBD1. In germline, CDR1 is KGHSH, CDR2 LQKENI. V lost 3 bases and J lost 1; bases outside the gene matches: 4. The CDR3 runs 15 residues. This CDR3 is CASSPTGTGSYEQYF. CDR3 in DNA: TGTGCCAGCTCACCCACCGGGACAGGGTCCTACGAGCAGTACTTC.

The chain has TRBV7-2 and TRBJ2-7, with 9 nucleotides matching TRBD2. The V gene's germline CDR1 is SGHTA and CDR2 FQGNSA. The CDR3 has 15 amino acids. The V and J ends lost 1 base and 4 bases, in that order; junction bases with no gene match: 5. For the CDR3, the DNA is TGTGCCAGCAGCTTAGGAGTAGCGGGAGTTTACGAGCAGTACTTC. Translation: CASSLGVAGVYEQYF.

This sequence joins TRBV15 and TRBJ2-7; D not resolved. Trimming removed 0 bases from V and 4 bases from J, with 7 bases in between. The CDR3 contains 13 residues. Germline CDR1 LNHNV, CDR2 YYDKDF (reference sequence). The CDR3 DNA follows: TGTGCCACCAGCAGAGACAGACCGTACGAGCAGTACTTC. Residues: CATSRDRPYEQYF. Full variable domain (rest looked up from reference TRBV15 and TRBJ2-7): DAMVIQNPRYQVTQFGKPVTLSCSQTLNHNVMYWYQQKSSQAPKLLFHYYDKDFNNEADTPDNFQSRRPNTSFCFLDIRSPGLGDTAMYLCATSRDRPYEQYFGPGTRLTVT.